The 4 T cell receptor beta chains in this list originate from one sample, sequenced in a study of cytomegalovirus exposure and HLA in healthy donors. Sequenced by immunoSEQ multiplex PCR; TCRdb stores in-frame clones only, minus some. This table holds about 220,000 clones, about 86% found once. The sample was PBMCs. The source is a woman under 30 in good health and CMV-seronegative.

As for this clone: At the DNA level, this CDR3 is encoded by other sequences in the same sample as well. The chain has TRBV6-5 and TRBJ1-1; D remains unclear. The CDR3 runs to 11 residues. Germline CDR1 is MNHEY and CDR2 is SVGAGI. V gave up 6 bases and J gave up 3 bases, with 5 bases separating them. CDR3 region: CASSSYTEAFF. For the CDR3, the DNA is TGTGCCAGCAGCTCTTACACTGAAGCTTTCTTT.

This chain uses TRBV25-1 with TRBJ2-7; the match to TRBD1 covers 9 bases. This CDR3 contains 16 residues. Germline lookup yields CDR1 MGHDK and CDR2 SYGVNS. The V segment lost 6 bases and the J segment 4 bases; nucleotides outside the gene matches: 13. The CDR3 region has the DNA TGTGCCAGCAGCCCAAATCCGGGACAGGGTAATTACGAGCAGTACTTC. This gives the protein CASSPNPGQGNYEQYF.

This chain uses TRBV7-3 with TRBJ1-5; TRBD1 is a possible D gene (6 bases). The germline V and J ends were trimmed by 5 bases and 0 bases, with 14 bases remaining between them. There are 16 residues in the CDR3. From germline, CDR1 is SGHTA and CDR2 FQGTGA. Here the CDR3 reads CASSPRTDYSNQPQHF. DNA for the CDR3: TGTGCCAGCAGCCCCCGGACAGATTATAGCAATCAGCCCCAGCATTTT.

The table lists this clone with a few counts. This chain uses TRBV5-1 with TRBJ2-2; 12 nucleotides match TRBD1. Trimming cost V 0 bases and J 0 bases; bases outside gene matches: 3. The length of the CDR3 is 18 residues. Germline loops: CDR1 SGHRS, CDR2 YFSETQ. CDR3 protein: CASSLAGTGGANTGELFF. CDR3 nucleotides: TGCGCCAGCAGCTTGGCCGGGACAGGGGGCGCGAACACCGGGGAGCTGTTTTTT.